This T cell receptor beta chain is from a study of early T cells in non-severe SARS-CoV-2 infection. Study-level background: Unsorted whole blood bulk RNA was sequenced, with unpaired chains. Study-wide findings and caveats: In VDJdb matching, anti-spike CD8 responses were favored while private and CD4 specificities went missing.

Trimming shortened V by 0 bases and J by 3 bases, and 8 bases separated the two germline ends. The CDR3 spans 14 residues. Germline assignment: CDR1 SGHDN and CDR2 FVKESK. TCRdb re-called the 5' RACE reads with MiXCR, one entry per CDR3 protein. Of 35,000 to 45,000 distinct CDR3 sequences detected, around 6.1% appear once; the ten largest clones hold around a quarter. This clonotype appeared many times. Its antigen remains unidentified. This chain uses TRBV14 with TRBJ1-1; D unclear. This receptor was obtained from an adult who was a healthcare worker with PCR-confirmed SARS-CoV-2 infection or an uninfected control (not recorded which). Sequences were obtained from whole blood. The CDR3 nucleotides read TGTGCCAGCAGCCAAGAAGGTCGACACACTGAAGCTTTCTTT. It translates to CASSQEGRHTEAFF.